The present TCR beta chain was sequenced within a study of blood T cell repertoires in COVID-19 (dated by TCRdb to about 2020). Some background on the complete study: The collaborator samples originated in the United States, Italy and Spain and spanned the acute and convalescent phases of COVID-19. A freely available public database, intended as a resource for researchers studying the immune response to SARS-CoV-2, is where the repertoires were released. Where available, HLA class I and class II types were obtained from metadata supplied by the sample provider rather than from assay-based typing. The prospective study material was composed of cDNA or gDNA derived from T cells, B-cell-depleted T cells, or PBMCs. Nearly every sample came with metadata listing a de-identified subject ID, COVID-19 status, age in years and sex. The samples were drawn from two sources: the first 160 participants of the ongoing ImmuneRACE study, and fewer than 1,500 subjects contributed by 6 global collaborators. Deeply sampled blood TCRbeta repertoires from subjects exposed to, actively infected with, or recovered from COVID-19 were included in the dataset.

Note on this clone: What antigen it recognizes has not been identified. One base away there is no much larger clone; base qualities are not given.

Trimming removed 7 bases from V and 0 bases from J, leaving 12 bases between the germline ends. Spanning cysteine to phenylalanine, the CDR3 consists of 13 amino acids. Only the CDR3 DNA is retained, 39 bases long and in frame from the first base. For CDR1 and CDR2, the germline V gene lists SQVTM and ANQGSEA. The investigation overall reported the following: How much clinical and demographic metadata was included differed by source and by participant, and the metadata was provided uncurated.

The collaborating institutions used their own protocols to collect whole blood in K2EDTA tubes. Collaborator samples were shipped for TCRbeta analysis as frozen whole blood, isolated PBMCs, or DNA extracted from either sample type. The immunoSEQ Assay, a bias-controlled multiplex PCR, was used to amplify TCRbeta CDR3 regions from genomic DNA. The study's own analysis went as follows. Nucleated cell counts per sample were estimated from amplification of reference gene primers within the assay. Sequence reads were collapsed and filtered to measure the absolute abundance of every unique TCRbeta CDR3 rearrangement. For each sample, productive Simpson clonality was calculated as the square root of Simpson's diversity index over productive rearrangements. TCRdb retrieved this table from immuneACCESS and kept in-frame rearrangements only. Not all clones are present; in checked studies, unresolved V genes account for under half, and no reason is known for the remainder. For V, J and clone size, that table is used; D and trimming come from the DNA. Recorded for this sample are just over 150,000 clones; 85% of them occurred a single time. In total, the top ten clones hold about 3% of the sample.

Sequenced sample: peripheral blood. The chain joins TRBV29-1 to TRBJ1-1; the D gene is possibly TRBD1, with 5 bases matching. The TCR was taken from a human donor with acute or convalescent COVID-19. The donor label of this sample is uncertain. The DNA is TGCAGCGGGTCAGGACACTTGAACACTGAAGCTTTCTTT. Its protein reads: CSGSGHLNTEAFF.